The next 18 T cell receptor beta chains were all read from a single sample in a study of CD8 T cell repertoires and HIV-1 epitope variants. Their cognate antigens are unknown. The data were produced by immunoSEQ multiplex PCR, yet TCRdb's version contains in-frame clones alone and is incomplete. The sample consists of a few thousand clones, around two thirds of them appearing once. The sample taken for sequencing was cultured CD8+ T cells derived from PBMCs. These receptor sequences come from a male donor with HIV.

This clone rates as medium-sized. V is TRBV28 and J is TRBJ2-7; a possible D gene is TRBD1 (5 bases). This CDR3 is 15 amino acids long. Germline assignment: CDR1 MDHEN and CDR2 SYDVKM. V dropped 6 bases and J dropped 2 bases, with 17 bases sitting between them. The CDR3 nucleotides read TGTGCCAGCAGCGAATCAATAGGACAAGCCTACGAGCAGTACTTC. This sequence encodes CASSESIGQAYEQYF.

This clone was detected once. The rearrangement links TRBV14 to TRBJ2-7, with TRBD1 identical over 9 bases. From germline, CDR1 is SGHDN and CDR2 FVKESK. The CDR3 contains 16 residues. V shed 0 bases and J 3 bases; nucleotides not matched to a gene: 6. The CDR3 here is CASSQDRRDRDYEQYF. The CDR3 DNA sequence: TGTGCCAGCAGCCAAGATCGGCGGGACAGGGACTACGAGCAGTACTTC.

The chain uses TRBV6-5 and TRBJ1-1; tentative D call: TRBD1 (6 bases). V lost 4 bases and J lost 3, with 9 bases in between. Germline assignment: CDR1 MNHEY and CDR2 SVGAGI. The CDR3 spans 13 residues. The CDR3 nucleotides read TGTGCCAGCAGTTTACACAGGGACACTGAAGCTTTCTTT. Translated: CASSLHRDTEAFF.

This clone has a single count. The J gene is TRBJ2-1, the V gene TRBV28; a weak D match, TRBD1 (6 bases). Germline loops: CDR1 MDHEN, CDR2 SYDVKM. The CDR3 has 14 amino acids. V lost 5 bases and J lost 4, with 12 bases in between. CDR3 nucleotide sequence: TGTGCCAGCAGTCCATCCGACAGGTACAATGAGCAGTTCTTC. It translates to CASSPSDRYNEQFF.

J is TRBJ2-1 and V is TRBV6-4, with 12 bases that match TRBD2. V lost 0 bases, J lost 6 bases, and 0 bases stayed unmatched. This CDR3 comprises 15 residues. Per germline, CDR1 MRHNA and CDR2 SNTAGT. CDR3 DNA sequence: TGTGCCAGCAGTGACTCGACTAGCGGGAGCAATGAGCAGTTCTTC. Translation: CASSDSTSGSNEQFF.

V usage is TRBV25-1 and J usage is TRBJ2-2; the D gene could be TRBD1 or TRBD2 (5 bases each). Germline loops: CDR1 MGHDK, CDR2 SYGVNS. The CDR3 spans 15 residues. V lost 0 bases, J lost 4 bases, and 9 bases lay in between. The CDR3 spells CASSEYGDLTGELFF. The CDR3, as DNA: TGTGCCAGCAGTGAATACGGGGACCTCACCGGGGAGCTGTTTTTT.

This sequence joins TRBV6-1 and TRBJ2-7; 9 nucleotides align to TRBD1. The junction had 5 bases not matched to a gene; V was cut back by 2 bases and J by 3 bases. Germline V gene lookup returns CDR1 MNHNS and CDR2 SASEGT. This CDR3 contains 15 residues. The CDR3 here is CASSEWGTGLYEQYF. CDR3 in DNA: TGTGCCAGCAGTGAATGGGGGACAGGGCTCTACGAGCAGTACTTC.

V is TRBV11-2 and J is TRBJ1-4; D might be TRBD1 (6 bases). V gave up 5 bases and J gave up 4 bases, with 14 bases separating them. In germline, CDR1 is SGHAT, CDR2 FQNNGV. The CDR3 has 15 amino acids. The CDR3 nucleotides are TGTGCCAGCAGCCTGCAGGACAGCTTTAATGAAAAACTGTTTTTT. Protein: CASSLQDSFNEKLFF. The full variable domain, rest sourced from reference TRBV11-2 and TRBJ1-4, is EAGVAQSPRYKIIEKRQSVAFWCNPISGHATLYWYQQILGQGPKLLIQFQNNGVVDDSQLPKDRFSAERLKGVDSTLKIQPAKLEDSAVYLCASSLQDSFNEKLFFGSGTQLSVL.

This chain connects TRBV5-1 to TRBJ1-4; 8 bases agree with TRBD1. Unmatched junction bases numbered 7, after V lost 4 bases and J lost 8 bases. CDR3 length: 14 residues. Germline V CDR1 and CDR2: SGHRS, YFSETQ. The CDR3 DNA is TGCGCCAGCAGCCAGGCAGGGGGCGCGGAAAAACTGTTTTTT. This gives the protein CASSQAGGAEKLFF.

The V call is TRBV7-9, the J call TRBJ2-2; D unresolved. This CDR3 contains 15 residues. The germline V gene encodes CDR1 SEHNR and CDR2 FQNEAQ (reference sequence). With 5 bases removed from V and 0 bases from J, the gap between germline ends came to 10 bases. This chain's CDR3 is CASSPAEANTGELFF. CDR3 bases: TGTGCCAGCAGCCCAGCAGAAGCGAACACCGGGGAGCTGTTTTTT. The variable domain in full, with the rest retrieved from reference TRBV7-9 and TRBJ2-2, is DTGVSQNPRHKITKRGQNVTFRCDPISEHNRLYWYRQTLGQGPEFLTYFQNEAQLEKSRLLSDRFSAERPKGSFSTLEIQRTEQGDSAMYLCASSPAEANTGELFFGEGSRLTVL.

The chain couples TRBV5-4 to TRBJ1-2; D call uncertain. Trimming took 7 bases from V and 1 from J, leaving 11 bases between them. In germline, CDR1 is SGHNT, CDR2 YYREEE (reference sequence). The CDR3 has 13 amino acids. Written as DNA, the CDR3 is TGTGCCAGCTTAGACGCGGATAACTATGGCTACACCTTC. Translation: CASLDADNYGYTF.

This chain links TRBV9 with TRBJ1-3; 7 bases fit TRBD1. Per the germline V gene, CDR1 is SGDLS and CDR2 is YYNGEE. The V segment lost 0 bases and the J segment 0 bases; nucleotides outside the gene matches: 3. CDR3 length: 16 residues. CDR3 DNA: TGTGCCAGCAGCGTAGGACAGGGAATCTCTGGAAACACCATATATTTT. This codes for CASSVGQGISGNTIYF.

This clone appeared a few times. This chain uses TRBV19 with TRBJ1-4, with TRBD1 identical over 7 bases. Germline V gene lookup returns CDR1 LNHDA and CDR2 SQIVND (reference sequence). V lost 9 bases, J lost 3 bases, and 1 base stayed unmatched. The CDR3 is made up of 12 amino acids. The CDR3 sequence is CASGTANEKLFF. The CDR3 nucleotides read TGTGCCAGCGGGACAGCTAATGAAAAACTGTTTTTT.

In nucleotides, the CDR3 is TGTGCCAGCAGTCCAGGACAGGGGGCGTATGGCTACACCTTC. This sequence encodes CASSPGQGAYGYTF. The chain couples TRBV28 to TRBJ1-2, with TRBD1 matching over 11 bases. Germline V CDR1 and CDR2: MDHEN, SYDVKM. This CDR3 spans 14 amino acids. With V trimmed by 5 bases and J by 5 bases, 4 bases remained unmatched.

V is TRBV5-1 and J is TRBJ1-1, with TRBD1 as a possible D gene (5 bases). V was pared by 3 bases and J by 0 bases, with 12 bases between. The germline V gene encodes CDR1 SGHRS and CDR2 YFSETQ. This CDR3 is 15 amino acids long. This chain's CDR3 is CASSYDGGLNTEAFF. In DNA form, the CDR3 reads TGCGCCAGCAGCTATGACGGGGGGTTGAACACTGAAGCTTTCTTT.

The chain employs TRBV28 and TRBJ2-4; perhaps D is TRBD1 or TRBD2 (5 bases each). The CDR3 consists of 15 residues. In germline, CDR1 is MDHEN, CDR2 SYDVKM. V was shortened by 4 bases and J by 9 bases, with 19 bases between the two germline ends. The CDR3 bases are TGTGCCAGCAGTTCCGGGACCCCTGATGTGGGCATTCAGTACTTC. This codes for CASSSGTPDVGIQYF.

The chain is built from TRBV25-1 and TRBJ2-1; D may match TRBD1 or TRBD2 (5 bases each). CDR3 size: 14 residues. Trimming removed 4 bases from V and 6 bases from J, with 13 bases in between. Germline CDR1 and CDR2: MGHDK and SYGVNS. The CDR3 region is CASSGAGSLNEQFF. The CDR3 DNA follows: TGTGCCAGCAGTGGAGCAGGGAGTCTCAATGAGCAGTTCTTC.

This rearrangement joins TRBV10-2 to TRBJ2-1; 10 nucleotides match TRBD1. Unmatched junction bases numbered 10, after V lost 3 bases and J lost 5 bases. Germline CDR1 and CDR2: WSHSY and SAAADI. CDR3 length equals 17 residues. The CDR3 spells CASSDYSGTGVDNEQFF. In DNA, the CDR3 is TGCGCCAGCAGTGACTACTCCGGGACAGGGGTGGACAATGAGCAGTTCTTC.